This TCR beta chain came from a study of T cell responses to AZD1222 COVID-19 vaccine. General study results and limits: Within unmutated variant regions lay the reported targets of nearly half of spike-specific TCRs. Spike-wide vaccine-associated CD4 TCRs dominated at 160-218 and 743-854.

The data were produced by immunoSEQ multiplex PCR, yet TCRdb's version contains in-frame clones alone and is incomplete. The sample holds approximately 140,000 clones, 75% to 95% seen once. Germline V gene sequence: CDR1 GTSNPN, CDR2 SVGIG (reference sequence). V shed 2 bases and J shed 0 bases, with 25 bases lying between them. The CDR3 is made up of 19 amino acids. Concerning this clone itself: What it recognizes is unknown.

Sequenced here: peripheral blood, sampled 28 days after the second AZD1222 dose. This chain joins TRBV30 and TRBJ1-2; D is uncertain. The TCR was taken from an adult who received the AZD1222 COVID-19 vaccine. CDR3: CAWSLGREWRPPPNYGYTF. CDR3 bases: TGTGCCTGGAGTCTCGGTCGGGAGTGGCGGCCCCCTCCTAACTATGGCTACACCTTC.